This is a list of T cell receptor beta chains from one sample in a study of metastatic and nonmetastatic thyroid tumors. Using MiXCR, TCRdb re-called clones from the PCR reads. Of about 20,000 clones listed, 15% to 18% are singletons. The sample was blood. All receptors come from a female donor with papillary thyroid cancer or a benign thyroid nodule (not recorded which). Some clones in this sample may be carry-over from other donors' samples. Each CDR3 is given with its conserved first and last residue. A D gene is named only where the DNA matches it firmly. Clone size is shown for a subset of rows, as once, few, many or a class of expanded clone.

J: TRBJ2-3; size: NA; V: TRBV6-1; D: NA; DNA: TGTGCCAGCAAGCCCGTGGTCTCTAGCACAGATACGCAGTATTTT; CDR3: CASKPVVSSTDTQYF
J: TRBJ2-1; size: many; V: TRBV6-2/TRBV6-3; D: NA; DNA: TGTGCCAGCAGCCGCCTAGTAACGGACTACAATGAGCAGTTCTTC; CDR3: CASSRLVTDYNEQFF
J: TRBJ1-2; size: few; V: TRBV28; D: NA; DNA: TGTGCCAGCACCGGAGGGTATGGCTACACCTTC; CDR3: CASTGGYGYTF
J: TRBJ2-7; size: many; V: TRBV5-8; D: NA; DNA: TGTGCCAGCAGTACTTCCTGGGGGAACGAGCAGTACTTC; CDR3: CASSTSWGNEQYF
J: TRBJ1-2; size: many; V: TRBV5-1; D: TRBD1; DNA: TGCGCCAGCAGCACCGGGACAGGGGGCGCCCGGAGTGGCTACACCTTC; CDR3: CASSTGTGGARSGYTF
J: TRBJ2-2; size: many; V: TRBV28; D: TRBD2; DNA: TGTGCCAGCAGTCCACCGGGACAGGGACTAGCGGAAAACACCGGGGAGCTGTTTTTT; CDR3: CASSPPGQGLAENTGELFF
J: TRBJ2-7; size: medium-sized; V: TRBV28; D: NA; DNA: TGTGCCAGCAGGGGGTCAGGGGGGGCTTACGAGCAGTACTTC; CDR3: CASRGSGGAYEQYF
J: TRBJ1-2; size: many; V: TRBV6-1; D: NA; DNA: TGTGCCAGCAGAGAAGGGCAAGGGTTTCGCTACTATGACTACACCTTC; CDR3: CASREGQGFRYYDYTF
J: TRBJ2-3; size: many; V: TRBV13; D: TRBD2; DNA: TGTGCCAGCAGCTCGGGACTAGCGCCCACAGATACGCAGTATTTT; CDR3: CASSSGLAPTDTQYF
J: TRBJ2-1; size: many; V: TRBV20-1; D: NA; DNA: TGCAGTGCTAGTTCCGACGGGGGTTACAATGAGCAGTTCTTC; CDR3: CSASSDGGYNEQFF
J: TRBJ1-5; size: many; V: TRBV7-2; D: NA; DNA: TGTGCCAGCAGCTTATATGGCAATCAGCCCCAGCATTTT; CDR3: CASSLYGNQPQHF
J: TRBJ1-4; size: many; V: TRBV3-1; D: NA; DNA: TGTGCCAGCAGCCAAGCGGGTGCAACTAATGAAAAACTGTTTTTT; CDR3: CASSQAGATNEKLFF
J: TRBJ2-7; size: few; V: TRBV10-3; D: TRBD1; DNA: TGTGCCATCAGTGAGTCGATTGGTCGGACAGGGCCCTACGAGCAGTACTTC; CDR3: CAISESIGRTGPYEQYF
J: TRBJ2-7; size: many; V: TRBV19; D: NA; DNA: TGTGCCAGTAGTCCCGAATTGGGGCGCCTTTACGAGCAGTACTTC; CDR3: CASSPELGRLYEQYF
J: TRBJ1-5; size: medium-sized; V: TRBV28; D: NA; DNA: TGTGCCAGCAGTGACGGGTCGAAAGACAATCAGCCCCAGCATTTT; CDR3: CASSDGSKDNQPQHF
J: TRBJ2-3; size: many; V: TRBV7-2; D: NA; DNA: TGTGCCAGCAGCTTAGCGGCTAGCATTATAGCGACAGATACGCAGTATTTT; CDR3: CASSLAASIIATDTQYF
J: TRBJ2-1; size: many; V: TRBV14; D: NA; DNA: TGTGCCAGCAGCCAAGAACGCGGCTTGTCGAATGAGCAGTTCTTC; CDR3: CASSQERGLSNEQFF
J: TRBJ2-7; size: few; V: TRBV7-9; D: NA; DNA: TGTGCCAGCAGCTCCAGTCACGAGACCACCTTC; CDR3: CASSSSHETTF
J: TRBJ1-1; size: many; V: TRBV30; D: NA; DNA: TGTGCCTGGAGTGGGACGGTTGAAGCTTTCTTT; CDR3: CAWSGTVEAFF
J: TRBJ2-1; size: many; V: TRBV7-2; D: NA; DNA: TGTGCCAGCAGCTTAAGGAGCAATGAGCAGTTCTTC; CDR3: CASSLRSNEQFF
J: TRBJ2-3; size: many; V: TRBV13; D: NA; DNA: TGTGCCAGCCGTGGAGGGCTATTCACAGATACGCAGTATTTT; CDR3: CASRGGLFTDTQYF
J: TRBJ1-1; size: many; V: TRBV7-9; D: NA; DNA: TGTGCCAGCAGCTTCCCTCTGACGGCCACTGAAGCTTTCTTT; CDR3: CASSFPLTATEAFF
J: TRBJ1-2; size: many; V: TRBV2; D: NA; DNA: TGTGCCAGCAGTGATCAGCAGTACAATGGCTACACCTTC; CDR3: CASSDQQYNGYTF
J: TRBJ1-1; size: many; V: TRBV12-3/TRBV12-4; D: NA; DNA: TGTGCCAGCAGTTTAGTTCAGGCCAACCGCGCTTTCTTT; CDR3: CASSLVQANRAFF
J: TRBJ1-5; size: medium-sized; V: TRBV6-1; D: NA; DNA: TGTGCCAGCAGTTTAACGGGAACAGCTTATAGCAATCAGCCCCAGCATTTT; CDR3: CASSLTGTAYSNQPQHF
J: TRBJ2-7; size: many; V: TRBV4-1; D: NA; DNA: TGCGCCAGCAGCCAAGATTGGGCACCGCACTACGAGCAGTACTTC; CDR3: CASSQDWAPHYEQYF
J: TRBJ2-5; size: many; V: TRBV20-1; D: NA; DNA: TGCAGTGCGGCGGGCTTGGAGACCCAGTACTTC; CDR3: CSAAGLETQYF
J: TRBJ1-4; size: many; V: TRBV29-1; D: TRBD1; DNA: TGCAGCGTTGGGGGACAGGGTGAAAAACTGTTTTTT; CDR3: CSVGGQGEKLFF
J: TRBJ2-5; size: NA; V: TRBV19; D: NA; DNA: TGTGCCAGTAGTATGACGGGTGATCCGGGGGAGACCCAGTACTTC; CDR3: CASSMTGDPGETQYF
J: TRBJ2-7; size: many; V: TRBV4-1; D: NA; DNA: TGCGCCAGCAGCCGGCAACAGGGTCGCGAGCAGTACTTC; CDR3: CASSRQQGREQYF
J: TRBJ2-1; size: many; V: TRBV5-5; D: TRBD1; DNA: TGTGCCAGCATCAACCAGGGGGCCTCTAATCAGTTCTTC; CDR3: CASINQGASNQFF
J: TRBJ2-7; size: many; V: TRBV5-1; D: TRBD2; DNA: TGCGCCAGCAGCTTGGCCGGCGGCGGGGGGGCTTACGAGCAGTACTTC; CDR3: CASSLAGGGGAYEQYF
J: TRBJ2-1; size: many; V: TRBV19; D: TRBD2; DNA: TGTGCCAGTAGTTCCCTCTCCATTGCGGGGGGGCTTGAGCAGTTCTTC; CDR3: CASSSLSIAGGLEQFF
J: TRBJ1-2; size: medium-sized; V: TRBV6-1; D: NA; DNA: TGTGCCAGCAGTGGACAGGTAGACAACTATGGCTACACCTTC; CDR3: CASSGQVDNYGYTF
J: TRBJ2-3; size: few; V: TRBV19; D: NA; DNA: TGTGCCAGTAGTATAAGGCGGGGCTCGACAGATACGCAGTATTTT; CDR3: CASSIRRGSTDTQYF
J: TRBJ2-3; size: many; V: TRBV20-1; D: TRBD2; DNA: TGCAGTGCTTCCAGCGGGATAGGCCGAAGGAAGTATTTT; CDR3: CSASSGIGRRKYF
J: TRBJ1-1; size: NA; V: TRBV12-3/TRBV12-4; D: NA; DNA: TGTGCCAGCAGTTTTTCTACAAACACTGAAGCTTTCTTT; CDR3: CASSFSTNTEAFF
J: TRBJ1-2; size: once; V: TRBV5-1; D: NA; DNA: TGCGCCAGCAGATCAGACTCCACTAACTATGGCTACACCTTC; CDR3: CASRSDSTNYGYTF
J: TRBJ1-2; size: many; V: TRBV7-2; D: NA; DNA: TGTGCCAGCAGCTTACCCGTCATCGGCTACACCTTC; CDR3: CASSLPVIGYTF
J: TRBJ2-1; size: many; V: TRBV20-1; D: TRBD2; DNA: TGCAGTGCTAGAGCCCCCGGCGGGGGTAGGAAAGATGAGCAGTTCTTC; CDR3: CSARAPGGGRKDEQFF
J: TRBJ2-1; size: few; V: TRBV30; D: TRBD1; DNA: TGTGCCTGGAGTAGTGGACAGGGGACTAACAATGAGCAGTTCTTC; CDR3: CAWSSGQGTNNEQFF
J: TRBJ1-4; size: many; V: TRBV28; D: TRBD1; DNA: TGTGCCAGCAGCGAGCAACCGGGACAGGGCTCCTCAGGAGGGAAACTGTTTTTT; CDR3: CASSEQPGQGSSGGKLFF